The present T cell receptor (beta chain) was sequenced within a study of shared clonotypes between healthy human individuals. Overall study context: The donors, two women and a few men, were aged 18 to 49.

A word on this clone: Its cognate antigen is unknown.

In the source study's methods: Filtering of immunoSEQ junctional sequences could not match full-length read filtering. Profiled with immunoSEQ multiplex PCR; TCRdb holds only in-frame clones, not every one. That table furnishes V, J and clone size, whereas the DNA furnished D and trimming. The data show some 2,000,000 clones, with nearly 97% seen just once and 0.1% to 0.15% held by the top ten. Notes on the study in general: Relative to clonotypes present in all four donors, those not shared had lower generation probabilities.

Source material: naive CD4+ T cells sorted from blood. Noted subset: CD45RA+ positively selected. The clonotype comes from a man aged 18-30 years in good health.

CDR3 in amino acids: CASSPLAGDLDTQYF. The CDR3 DNA reads as TGCGCCAGCAGTCCGCTAGCGGGGGACCTAGATACGCAGTATTTT. The chain uses TRBV10-1 and TRBJ2-3; TRBD2 aligns across 10 bases. This CDR3 contains 15 residues. Trimming removed 5 bases from V and 5 bases from J; junction bases left unmatched: 7. The germline V gene has CDR1 WNHNN and CDR2 SYGVQD (reference sequence).